The 19 T cell receptor beta chains given below trace back to one sample, sequenced in a study of blood T cell repertoires in COVID-19. TCRdb's copy holds only in-frame clones and misses some; the assay was immunoSEQ multiplex PCR. This table has some 120,000 clones, approximately 84% appearing once. Sequenced material: peripheral blood. These receptors were collected from a man aged 65 to 79 with active or convalescent COVID-19.

The chain employs TRBV7-9 and TRBJ1-1, with 8 bases fitting TRBD1. This CDR3 region has 15 residues. V dropped 1 base and J dropped 6; count of bases not matched to a gene: 7. Germline V lookup: CDR1 SEHNR, CDR2 FQNEAQ (reference sequence). In nucleotides, the CDR3 is TGTGCCAGCAGCTTAGAAACCAGGGGGCGCGCTGAAGCTTTCTTT. Protein: CASSLETRGRAEAFF. The complete variable domain, with remaining parts taken from reference TRBV7-9 and TRBJ1-1, reads DTGVSQNPRHKITKRGQNVTFRCDPISEHNRLYWYRQTLGQGPEFLTYFQNEAQLEKSRLLSDRFSAERPKGSFSTLEIQRTEQGDSAMYLCASSLETRGRAEAFFGQGTRLTVV.

V gene TRBV18 combines with J gene TRBJ1-1, with D unresolved. The CDR3 has 15 residues. CDR1 is KGHSH and CDR2 is LQKENI in the germline V gene. Trimming removed 4 bases from V and 1 base from J, with 13 bases in between. The CDR3 loop is CASSRSMAENTEAFF. DNA of the CDR3: TGTGCCAGCTCACGAAGCATGGCGGAGAACACTGAAGCTTTCTTT.

The chain is built from TRBV2 and TRBJ2-7; 8 bases are shared with TRBD1. From germline, CDR1 is SNHLY and CDR2 FYNNEI. The CDR3 is 15 residues long. V shed 6 bases, J shed 7 bases, and the junction held 14 bases outside the gene matches. CDR3 bases: TGTGCCAGCAGGGTTAGGGGACAGGCCCTGGGTGAGCAGTACTTC. Translated, it gives CASRVRGQALGEQYF.

The chain is built from TRBV4-2 and TRBJ2-1, with 10 bases matching TRBD1. J lost 1 base, V lost 4 bases, and 4 bases had no gene match. This CDR3 comprises 16 residues. Germline V gene sequence: CDR1 LGHNA, CDR2 YNFKEQ. CDR3 in DNA: TGTGCCAGCAGCCGAGGGGGACAGGGGTCCTACAATGAGCAGTTCTTC. It encodes CASSRGGQGSYNEQFF.

This CDR3 reads CASSRYAHRTEAFF. The CDR3 region has the DNA TGTGCCAGCAGCAGATACGCACACCGCACTGAAGCTTTCTTT. The chain links TRBV6-5 to TRBJ1-1; no clear D gene. CDR1 is MNHEY, CDR2 SVGAGI, per germline. The CDR3 totals 14 residues. The germline V and J ends were trimmed by 6 bases and 4 bases, with 15 bases remaining between them.

This chain links TRBV2 with TRBJ1-2; 8 bases align to TRBD1. The germline CDR1 and CDR2 sequences are SNHLY and FYNNEI. This CDR3 comprises 15 residues. J gave up 0 bases and V 9 bases, and 9 bases lay outside the gene matches. CDR3 sequence: CAREVTGGANYGYTF. CDR3 bases: TGTGCCAGGGAAGTAACAGGGGGAGCTAACTATGGCTACACCTTC.

This clone has a single count. This rearrangement joins TRBV5-1 to TRBJ2-7, with 9 bases fitting TRBD1. The CDR3 covers 15 residues. With 2 bases clipped from V and 3 bases from J, the junction kept 6 bases outside the gene matches. Germline V gene lookup returns CDR1 SGHRS and CDR2 YFSETQ. CDR3 coding DNA: TGCGCCAGCAGCTTCGGTGGGACAGGGATCTACGAGCAGTACTTC. This encodes CASSFGGTGIYEQYF.

This clone has at least ten counts. The chain combines TRBV7-9 with TRBJ1-6; TRBD1 aligns across 11 bases. V shed 6 bases and J 6 bases; nucleotides not matched to a gene: 4. CDR3 length: 15 amino acids. Germline CDR1 and CDR2: SEHNR and FQNEAQ (reference sequence). The CDR3 loop reads CASSGQGASNSPLHF. DNA of the CDR3: TGTGCCAGCAGTGGACAGGGGGCGTCTAATTCACCCCTCCACTTT.

The chain has TRBV6-6 and TRBJ2-3, with TRBD2 matching over 8 bases. This CDR3 contains 15 residues. The germline V gene encodes CDR1 MNHNY and CDR2 SVGAGI (reference sequence). Trimming removed 3 bases from V and 5 bases from J; junction bases left unmatched: 7. The CDR3, as DNA: TGTGCCAGCAGTTATCGGGGGGGCCATGTAGATACGCAGTATTTT. Its protein product is CASSYRGGHVDTQYF.

This clone was recorded at least ten times. CDR3 region: CAWSVQEGKPQHF. The DNA for the CDR3 is TGTGCCTGGAGTGTACAGGAGGGTAAGCCCCAGCATTTT. The V gene is TRBV30, the J gene TRBJ1-5, with D possibly matching TRBD1 (5 bases). CDR3 length: 13 amino acids. The V gene lost 0 bases and the J gene lost 8 bases, with 11 bases spanning the gap. From germline, CDR1 is GTSNPN and CDR2 SVGIG (reference sequence).

J is TRBJ2-1 and V is TRBV3-1 (or the pseudogene TRBV3-2), with D hard to call. The V end was cut by 0 bases, the J end by 0 bases, with 12 bases between. The germline gives CDR1 LGHDT, CDR2 YNNKEL (reference sequence). The CDR3 runs to 17 residues. The CDR3 nucleotides are TGTGCCAGCAGCCAAGATTATCGGCGGAGCTCCTACAATGAGCAGTTCTTC. It specifies CASSQDYRRSSYNEQFF.

The chain employs TRBV6-5 and TRBJ2-7; 9 bases line up with TRBD2. The CDR3 has 13 residues. Germline CDR1 is MNHEY and CDR2 is SVGAGI. V dropped 6 bases and J dropped 3; count of bases not matched to a gene: 3. The CDR3 here is CASRKTSGYEQYF. The DNA of the CDR3 is TGTGCCAGCAGAAAGACTAGCGGCTACGAGCAGTACTTC.

The rearrangement joins TRBV6-4 to TRBJ2-7; D perhaps matches TRBD1 (6 bases). The germline gives CDR1 MRHNA, CDR2 SNTAGT. The CDR3 loop spans 17 amino acids. The V end was cut by 3 bases, the J end by 3 bases, with 21 bases between. Here the CDR3 reads CASSDEGNRVTSYEQYF. CDR3 bases: TGTGCCAGCAGTGATGAGGGTAACAGGGTAACGAGCTACGAGCAGTACTTC.

This sequence joins TRBV15 and TRBJ1-2, with D possibly being TRBD1 (5 bases). Trimming stripped 0 bases from V and 4 bases from J, with 12 bases between. CDR1 LNHNV and CDR2 YYDKDF come from the germline V gene (reference sequence). This CDR3 is built from 15 residues. CDR3 DNA sequence: TGTGCCACCAGCAGAGATTCTCAGGGTGGCTATGGCTACACCTTC. As protein: CATSRDSQGGYGYTF. The variable domain in full, completed from reference TRBV15 and TRBJ1-2, reads DAMVIQNPRYQVTQFGKPVTLSCSQTLNHNVMYWYQQKSSQAPKLLFHYYDKDFNNEADTPDNFQSRRPNTSFCFLDIRSPGLGDTAMYLCATSRDSQGGYGYTFGSGTRLTVV.

This clone occurred a few times. V gene TRBV5-6 combines with J gene TRBJ1-5, with 8 bases matching TRBD1. The CDR3 runs to 15 residues. V lost 2 bases, J lost 6 bases, and 7 bases stayed unmatched. CDR1 is SGHDT, CDR2 YYEEEE, per germline. CDR3 sequence: CASSFGQGRSQPQHF. The CDR3 DNA sequence: TGTGCCAGCAGCTTCGGACAGGGAAGGAGTCAGCCCCAGCATTTT.

This clone was counted only a few times. The chain has TRBV6-2 or TRBV6-3 and TRBJ1-1; no firm D call. The CDR3 extends over 14 amino acids. The ends were cut back, 3 bases at V and 1 base at J, with 9 bases in the middle. Germline V lookup: CDR1 MNHEY, CDR2 SVGEGT. CDR3 residues: CASSYSPGNTEAFF. The CDR3 DNA follows: TGTGCCAGCAGTTATTCCCCGGGGAACACTGAAGCTTTCTTT.

The genes are TRBV6-2 or TRBV6-3 and TRBJ1-1; a weak D match, TRBD1 (5 bases). V shed 0 bases and J shed 6 bases, with 11 bases lying between them. Germline CDR1 is MNHEY and CDR2 is SVGEGT. This CDR3 is 14 amino acids long. The CDR3: CASSYSYRRAEAFF. In nucleotides, the CDR3 is TGTGCCAGCAGTTACTCGTACAGGAGGGCTGAAGCTTTCTTT.

This chain links TRBV18 with TRBJ2-3; tentatively, D is TRBD2 (6 bases). V shed 4 bases and J shed 2 bases, with 10 bases lying between them. The CDR3 length is 14 residues. The germline CDR1 and CDR2 sequences are KGHSH and LQKENI. The CDR3 nucleotides read TGTGCCAGCTCACGTCGGGAGAACACAGATACGCAGTATTTT. Protein: CASSRRENTDTQYF.

The J gene is TRBJ2-1, the V gene TRBV19; tentative D call: TRBD2 (6 bases). The V end lost 3 bases, the J end lost 4 bases, and 7 bases lay between the germline ends. CDR1 is LNHDA and CDR2 is SQIVND in the germline V gene (reference sequence). CDR3 length equals 13 residues. CDR3 DNA: TGTGCCAGTAGTATGGGGGGTTACAATGAGCAGTTCTTC. Translated, it gives CASSMGGYNEQFF. Complete variable domain (other parts from reference TRBV19 and TRBJ2-1): DGGITQSPKYLFRKEGQNVTLSCEQNLNHDAMYWYRQDPGQGLRLIYYSQIVNDFQKGDIAEGYSVSREKKESFPLTVTSAQKNPTAFYLCASSMGGYNEQFFGPGTRLTVL.